These 12 T cell receptor beta chains came from one sample sequenced in a study of cytomegalovirus exposure and HLA in healthy donors (dated 2017 in TCRdb). The library was made by the immunoSEQ multiplex PCR assay. For the multiplex PCR, a mixture combining 60 forward primers for TCR Vbeta segments and 13 reverse primers for TCR Jbeta segments was used. Drawn from immuneACCESS, this table holds only the in-frame rearrangements with V and J called that TCRdb kept. Clones are partly lost; checked studies trace under half to an unresolved V gene and leave the rest unexplained. The sample records approximately 220,000 clones, around 76% of which are singletons. The ten largest make up 0.6% to 0.65% of the sample. Sequencing used PBMCs. The receptors were sampled from a man between 18 and 29 years old in good health and CMV-seronegative.

J is TRBJ2-3 and V is TRBV7-9; 10 positions agree with TRBD2. Per the germline V gene, CDR1 is SEHNR and CDR2 is FQNEAQ (reference sequence). This CDR3 has 15 amino acids. V was pared by 2 bases and J by 5 bases, with 4 bases of the junction left unmatched. CDR3 DNA sequence: TGTGCCAGCAGCTTAATGTCTAGCGGGAGAGATACGCAGTATTTT. It specifies CASSLMSSGRDTQYF.

In this sample, this clone turned up a few times. The chain carries TRBV5-1 and TRBJ2-5; D is possibly TRBD2 (6 bases). The CDR3 is 16 amino acids. Between the trimmed V and J ends, which lost 0 bases and 2 bases, there was a span of 14 bases. Looked up from germline, CDR1 is SGHRS and CDR2 is YFSETQ. The CDR3 region is CASSLEAGRGQETQYF. The CDR3 bases are TGCGCCAGCAGCTTGGAGGCGGGGCGAGGGCAAGAGACCCAGTACTTC.

The chain recombines TRBV6-5 with TRBJ2-4; the match to TRBD2 covers 7 bases. V gave up 0 bases and J gave up 3 bases; unmatched junction bases: 5. CDR1 and CDR2 from the germline V gene are MNHEY and SVGAGI. The CDR3 extends over 16 amino acids. CDR3 in DNA: TGTGCCAGCAGTTACTCGGGAGGGACCAACAAAAACATTCAGTACTTC. Its protein is CASSYSGGTNKNIQYF.

This rearrangement joins TRBV7-9 to TRBJ2-7; 7 bases match TRBD1. Germline CDR1 is SEHNR and CDR2 is FQNEAQ (reference sequence). CDR3 length: 16 amino acids. Trimming at V came to 3 bases and at J to 0 bases, leaving 8 bases not matched to a gene. The CDR3 reads CASSFWGQGDSYEQYF. In DNA form, the CDR3 reads TGTGCCAGCAGCTTTTGGGGGCAGGGGGACTCCTACGAGCAGTACTTC.

J is TRBJ1-5 and V is TRBV6-1, with D maybe TRBD1 (6 bases). Trimming stripped 1 base from V and 6 bases from J, with 16 bases between. The CDR3 is 16 residues long. Germline CDR1 is MNHNS and CDR2 is SASEGT. This chain's CDR3 is CASSEGFSGAGQPQHF. Written as DNA, the CDR3 is TGTGCCAGCAGTGAAGGGTTTTCAGGGGCTGGTCAGCCCCAGCATTTT.

This clone was recorded a few times. The chain uses TRBV28 and TRBJ2-3, with TRBD1 identical over 8 bases. Per the germline V gene, CDR1 is MDHEN and CDR2 is SYDVKM. V gave up 3 bases and J gave up 1 base; unmatched junction bases: 12. The CDR3 runs 18 residues. The CDR3 loop is CASSFRDRGRKGTDTQYF. The CDR3 DNA is TGTGCCAGCAGTTTCCGAGACAGGGGACGGAAGGGCACAGATACGCAGTATTTT.

This clone was seen more than once but under ten times. The V call is TRBV7-8, the J call TRBJ1-1; D is perhaps TRBD1 (5 bases). This CDR3 has 14 residues. Germline V gene lookup returns CDR1 SGHVS and CDR2 FQNEAQ. V gave up 6 bases and J gave up 1 base, with 12 bases separating them. CDR3 coding DNA: TGTGCCAGCAGGCCGGGACTCCAGAACACTGAAGCTTTCTTT. It specifies CASRPGLQNTEAFF.

The genes are TRBV9 and TRBJ1-1; 8 bases are a match to TRBD1. The V and J ends lost 0 bases and 5 bases, in that order; junction bases with no gene match: 3. Germline assignment: CDR1 SGDLS and CDR2 YYNGEE. The CDR3 spans 14 residues. The CDR3 bases are TGTGCCAGCAGCGTAGGCAGGGGGCCTACTGAAGCTTTCTTT. It translates to CASSVGRGPTEAFF. The full variable domain, completed using reference TRBV9 and TRBJ1-1, is DSGVTQTPKHLITATGQRVTLRCSPRSGDLSVYWYQQSLDQGLQFLIQYYNGEERAKGNILERFSAQQFPDLHSELNLSSLELGDSALYFCASSVGRGPTEAFFGQGTRLTVV.

This clone came up once. V gene TRBV19 combines with J gene TRBJ2-1; tentatively, D is TRBD2 (5 bases). V lost 4 bases, J lost 2 bases, and 9 bases lay in between. The CDR3 spans 14 residues. The germline gives CDR1 LNHDA, CDR2 SQIVND (reference sequence). The CDR3 here is CASSTGLAYNEQFF. In nucleotides, the CDR3 is TGTGCCAGTAGTACCGGACTCGCCTACAATGAGCAGTTCTTC.

This chain connects TRBV19 to TRBJ1-4, with D tentatively TRBD1 (5 bases). The germline CDR1 and CDR2 sequences are LNHDA and SQIVND (reference sequence). Trimming left V 7 bases short and J 8 bases short, with 11 bases between. This CDR3 spans 12 amino acids. Written as DNA, the CDR3 is TGTGCCAGTACGGGGGTCAGGGAAAAACTGTTTTTT. Protein: CASTGVREKLFF. The full variable domain, its missing parts supplied by reference TRBV19 and TRBJ1-4, is DGGITQSPKYLFRKEGQNVTLSCEQNLNHDAMYWYRQDPGQGLRLIYYSQIVNDFQKGDIAEGYSVSREKKESFPLTVTSAQKNPTAFYLCASTGVREKLFFGSGTQLSVL.

The chain joins TRBV6-1 to TRBJ2-1, with D maybe TRBD1 (6 bases). Deletions cut 10 bases from V and 5 bases from J, with 18 bases between. The germline CDR1 and CDR2 sequences are MNHNS and SASEGT. The CDR3 loop spans 14 amino acids. DNA for the CDR3: TGTGCCACCAGGTACAGGGTCATGCACAATGAGCAGTTCTTC. The encoded protein is CATRYRVMHNEQFF.

The gene calls are TRBV19 and TRBJ1-2; D not resolved. Germline V gene lookup returns CDR1 LNHDA and CDR2 SQIVND (reference sequence). The V end lost 8 bases, the J end lost 8 bases, and 21 bases lay between the germline ends. CDR3 length: 14 amino acids. The CDR3 protein is CASSSGQIYGGYTF. The CDR3 DNA is TGTGCCAGTTCAAGCGGGCAGATCTACGGAGGCTACACCTTC.